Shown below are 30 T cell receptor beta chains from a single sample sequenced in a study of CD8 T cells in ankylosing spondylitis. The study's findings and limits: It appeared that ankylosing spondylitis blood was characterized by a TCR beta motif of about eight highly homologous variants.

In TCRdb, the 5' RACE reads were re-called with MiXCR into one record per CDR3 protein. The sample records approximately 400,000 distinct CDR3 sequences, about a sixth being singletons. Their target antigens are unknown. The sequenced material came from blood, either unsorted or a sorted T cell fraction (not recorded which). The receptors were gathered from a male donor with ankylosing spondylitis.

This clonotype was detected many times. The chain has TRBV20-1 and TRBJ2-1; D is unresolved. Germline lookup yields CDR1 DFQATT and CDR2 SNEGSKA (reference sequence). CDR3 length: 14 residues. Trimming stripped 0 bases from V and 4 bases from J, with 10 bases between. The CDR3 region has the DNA TGCAGTGCTAGAGACAGAGACCATTACAATGAGCAGTTCTTC. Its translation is CSARDRDHYNEQFF.

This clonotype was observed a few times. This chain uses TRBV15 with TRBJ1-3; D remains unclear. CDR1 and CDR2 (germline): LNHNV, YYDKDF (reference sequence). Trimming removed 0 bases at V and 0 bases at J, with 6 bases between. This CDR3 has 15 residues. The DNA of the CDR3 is TGTGCCACCAGCAGAGATTATACCTCTGGAAACACCATATATTTT. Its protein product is CATSRDYTSGNTIYF.

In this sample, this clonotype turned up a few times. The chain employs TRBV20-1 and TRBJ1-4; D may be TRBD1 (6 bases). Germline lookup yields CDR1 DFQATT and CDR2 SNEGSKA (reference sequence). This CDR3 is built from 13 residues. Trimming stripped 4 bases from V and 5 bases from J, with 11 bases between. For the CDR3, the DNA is TGCAGTGCTAAAAAGGGACAAAATGAAAAACTGTTTTTT. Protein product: CSAKKGQNEKLFF.

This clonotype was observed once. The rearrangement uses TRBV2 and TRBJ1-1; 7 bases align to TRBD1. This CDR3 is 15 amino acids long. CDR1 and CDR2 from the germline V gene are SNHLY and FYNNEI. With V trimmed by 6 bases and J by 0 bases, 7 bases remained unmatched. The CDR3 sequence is CASSRDRTMNTEAFF. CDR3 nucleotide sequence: TGTGCCAGCAGCCGGGACAGAACCATGAACACTGAAGCTTTCTTT. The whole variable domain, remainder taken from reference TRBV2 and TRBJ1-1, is EPEVTQTPSHQVTQMGQEVILRCVPISNHLYFYWYRQILGQKVEFLVSFYNNEISEKSEIFDDQFSVERPDGSNFTLKIRSTKLEDSAMYFCASSRDRTMNTEAFFGQGTRLTVV.

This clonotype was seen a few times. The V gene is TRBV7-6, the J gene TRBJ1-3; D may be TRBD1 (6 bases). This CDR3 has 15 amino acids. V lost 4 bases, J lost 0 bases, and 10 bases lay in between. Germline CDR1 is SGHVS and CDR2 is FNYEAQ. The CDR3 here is CASSSGQLSGNTIYF. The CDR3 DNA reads TGTGCCAGCAGCTCTGGACAGCTCTCTGGAAACACCATATATTTT.

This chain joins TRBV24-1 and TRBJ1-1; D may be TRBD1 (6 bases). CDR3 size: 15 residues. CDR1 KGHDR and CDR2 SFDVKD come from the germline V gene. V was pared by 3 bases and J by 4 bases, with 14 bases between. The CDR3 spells CATSDNTGRTTEAFF. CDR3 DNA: TGTGCCACCAGTGATAATACAGGGCGGACCACTGAAGCTTTCTTT.

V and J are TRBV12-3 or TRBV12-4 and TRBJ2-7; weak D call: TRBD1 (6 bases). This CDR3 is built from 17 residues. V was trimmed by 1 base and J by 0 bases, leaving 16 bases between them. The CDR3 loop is CASSLGWVTGYSYEQYF. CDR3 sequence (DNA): TGTGCCAGCAGTTTAGGGTGGGTGACAGGATACTCCTACGAGCAGTACTTC.

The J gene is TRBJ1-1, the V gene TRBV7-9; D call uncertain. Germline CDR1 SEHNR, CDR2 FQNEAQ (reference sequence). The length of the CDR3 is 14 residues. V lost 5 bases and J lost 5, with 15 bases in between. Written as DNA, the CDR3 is TGTGCCAGCAGCCTAAACCGGGCTGGGACTGAAGCTTTCTTT. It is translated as CASSLNRAGTEAFF.

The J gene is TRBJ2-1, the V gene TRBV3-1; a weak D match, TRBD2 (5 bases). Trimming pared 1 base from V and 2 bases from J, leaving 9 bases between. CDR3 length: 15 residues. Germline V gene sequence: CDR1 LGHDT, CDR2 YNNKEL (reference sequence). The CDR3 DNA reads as TGTGCCAGCAGCCAAGTCGCACTAGCCTACAATGAGCAGTTCTTC. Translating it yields CASSQVALAYNEQFF.

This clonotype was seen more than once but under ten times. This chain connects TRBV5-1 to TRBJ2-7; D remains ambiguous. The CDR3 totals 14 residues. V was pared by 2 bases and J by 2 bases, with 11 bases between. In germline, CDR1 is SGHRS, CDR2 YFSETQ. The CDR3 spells CASSLGATTYEQYF. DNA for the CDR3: TGCGCCAGCAGCTTAGGCGCAACGACCTACGAGCAGTACTTC.

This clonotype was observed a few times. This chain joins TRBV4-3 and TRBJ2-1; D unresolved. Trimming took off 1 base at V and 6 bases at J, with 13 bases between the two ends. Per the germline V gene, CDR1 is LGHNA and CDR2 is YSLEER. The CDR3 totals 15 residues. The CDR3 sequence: CASSQADGVGNEQFF. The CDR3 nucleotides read TGCGCCAGCAGCCAAGCGGATGGGGTGGGCAATGAGCAGTTCTTC.

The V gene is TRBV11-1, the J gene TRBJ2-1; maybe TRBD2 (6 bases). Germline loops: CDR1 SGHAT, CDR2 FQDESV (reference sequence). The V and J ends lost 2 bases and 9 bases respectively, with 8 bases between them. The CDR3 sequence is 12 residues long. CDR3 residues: CASSLSGSEQFF. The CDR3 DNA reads TGTGCCAGCAGCTTAAGCGGGTCTGAGCAGTTCTTC.

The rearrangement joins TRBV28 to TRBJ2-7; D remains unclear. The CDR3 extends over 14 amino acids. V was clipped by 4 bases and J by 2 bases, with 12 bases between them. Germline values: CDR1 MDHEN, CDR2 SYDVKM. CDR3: CASSYSRRAYEQYF. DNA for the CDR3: TGTGCCAGCAGTTACAGCAGGAGAGCCTACGAGCAGTACTTC.

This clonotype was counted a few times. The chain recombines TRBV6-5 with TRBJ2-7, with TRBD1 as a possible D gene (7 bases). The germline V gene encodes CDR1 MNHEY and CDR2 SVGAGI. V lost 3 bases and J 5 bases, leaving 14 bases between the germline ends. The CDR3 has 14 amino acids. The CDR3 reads CASSYQGGFHEQYF. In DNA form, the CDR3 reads TGTGCCAGCAGTTATCAGGGGGGCTTCCACGAGCAGTACTTC.

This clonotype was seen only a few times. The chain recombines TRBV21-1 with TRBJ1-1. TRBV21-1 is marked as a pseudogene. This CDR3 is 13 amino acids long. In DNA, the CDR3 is TGTGCCAGCAGCAAAGGATCCCACATTGAAGCTTTCTTT. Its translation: CASSKGSHIEAFF.

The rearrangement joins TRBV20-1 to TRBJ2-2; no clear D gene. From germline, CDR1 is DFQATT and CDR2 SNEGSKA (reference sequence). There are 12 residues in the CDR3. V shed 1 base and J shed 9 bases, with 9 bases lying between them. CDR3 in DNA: TGCAGTGCTAGAGCGCCGAGGCGGGAGCTGTTTTTT. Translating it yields CSARAPRRELFF.

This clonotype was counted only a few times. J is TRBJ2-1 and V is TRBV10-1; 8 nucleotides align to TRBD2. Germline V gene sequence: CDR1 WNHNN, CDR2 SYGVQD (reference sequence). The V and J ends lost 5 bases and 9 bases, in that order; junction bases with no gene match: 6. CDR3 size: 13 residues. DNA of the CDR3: TGCGCCAGCAGTTACGGGGGGGCCTCTGAGCAGTTCTTC. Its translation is CASSYGGASEQFF.

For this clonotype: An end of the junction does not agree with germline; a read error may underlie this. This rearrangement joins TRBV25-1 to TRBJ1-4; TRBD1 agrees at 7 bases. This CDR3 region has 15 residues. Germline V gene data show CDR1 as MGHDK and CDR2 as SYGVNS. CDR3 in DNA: TGTGCCAGCAGTGAAAACAGGGGAGGACGTGAAAAACCGTTTTTT. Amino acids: CASSENRGGREKPFF.

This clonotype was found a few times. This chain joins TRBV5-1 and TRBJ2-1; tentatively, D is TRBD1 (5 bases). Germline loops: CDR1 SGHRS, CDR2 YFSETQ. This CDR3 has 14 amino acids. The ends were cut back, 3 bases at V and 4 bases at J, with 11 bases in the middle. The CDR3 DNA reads TGCGCCAGCAGCTCGGCCGACAGTTACAATGAGCAGTTCTTC. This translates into CASSSADSYNEQFF.

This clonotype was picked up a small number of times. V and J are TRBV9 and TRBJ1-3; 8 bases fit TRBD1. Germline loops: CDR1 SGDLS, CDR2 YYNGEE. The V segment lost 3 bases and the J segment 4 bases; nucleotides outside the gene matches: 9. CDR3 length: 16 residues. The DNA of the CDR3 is TGTGCCAGCAGCGCCTATGACAGGGGTTCCGGAAACACCATATATTTT. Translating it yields CASSAYDRGSGNTIYF. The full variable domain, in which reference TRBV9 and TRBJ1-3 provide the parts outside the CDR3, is DSGVTQTPKHLITATGQRVTLRCSPRSGDLSVYWYQQSLDQGLQFLIQYYNGEERAKGNILERFSAQQFPDLHSELNLSSLELGDSALYFCASSAYDRGSGNTIYFGEGSWLTVV.

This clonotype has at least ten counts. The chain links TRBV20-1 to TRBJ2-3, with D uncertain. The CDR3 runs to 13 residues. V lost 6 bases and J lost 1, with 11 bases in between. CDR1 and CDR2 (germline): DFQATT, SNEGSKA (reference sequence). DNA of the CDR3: TGCAGTGCGATCGTCGCCCGCACAGATACGCAGTATTTT. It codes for CSAIVARTDTQYF.

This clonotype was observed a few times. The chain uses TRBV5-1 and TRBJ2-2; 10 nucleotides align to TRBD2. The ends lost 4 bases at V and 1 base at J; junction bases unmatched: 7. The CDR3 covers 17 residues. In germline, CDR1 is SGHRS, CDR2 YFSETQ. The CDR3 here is CASSESLAGVNTGELFF. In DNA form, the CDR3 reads TGCGCCAGCAGCGAATCCCTAGCGGGGGTGAACACCGGGGAGCTGTTTTTT.

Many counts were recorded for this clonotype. This CDR3 reads CSASDRTGRYEQYF. The CDR3 DNA sequence: TGCAGTGCTAGTGATCGGACAGGGAGGTACGAGCAGTACTTC. The chain carries TRBV20-1 and TRBJ2-7; 8 nucleotides agree with TRBD1. With V trimmed by 3 bases and J by 4 bases, 8 bases remained unmatched. The length of the CDR3 is 14 residues. Germline V gives CDR1 DFQATT, CDR2 SNEGSKA (reference sequence).

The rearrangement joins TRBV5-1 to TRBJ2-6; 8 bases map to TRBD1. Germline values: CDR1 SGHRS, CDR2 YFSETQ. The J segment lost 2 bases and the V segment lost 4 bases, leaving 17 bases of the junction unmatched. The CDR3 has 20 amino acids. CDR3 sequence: CASSTLIGQGNVTGANVLTF. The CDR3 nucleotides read TGCGCCAGCAGCACCCTTATAGGACAGGGAAACGTGACTGGGGCCAACGTCCTGACTTTC.

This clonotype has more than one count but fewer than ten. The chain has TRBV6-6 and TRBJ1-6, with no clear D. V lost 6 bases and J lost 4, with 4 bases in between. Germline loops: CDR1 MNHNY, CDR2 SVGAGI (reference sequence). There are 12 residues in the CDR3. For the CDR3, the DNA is TGTGCCAGCAGCTTTTATAATTCACCCCTCCACTTT. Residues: CASSFYNSPLHF.

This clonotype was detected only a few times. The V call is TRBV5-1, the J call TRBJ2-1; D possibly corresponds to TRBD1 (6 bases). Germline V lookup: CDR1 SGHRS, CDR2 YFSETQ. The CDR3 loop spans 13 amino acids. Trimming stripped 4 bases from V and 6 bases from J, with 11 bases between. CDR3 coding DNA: TGCGCCAGCAGCCAGGGACAACCCAATGAGCAGTTCTTC. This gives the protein CASSQGQPNEQFF.

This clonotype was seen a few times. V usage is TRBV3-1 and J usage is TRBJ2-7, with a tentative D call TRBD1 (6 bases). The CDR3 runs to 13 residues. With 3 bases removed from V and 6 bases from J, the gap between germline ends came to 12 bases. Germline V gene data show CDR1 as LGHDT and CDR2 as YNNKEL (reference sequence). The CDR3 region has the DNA TGTGCCAGCAGCCAGAATGGACAGTTCGAGCAGTACTTC. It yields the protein CASSQNGQFEQYF.

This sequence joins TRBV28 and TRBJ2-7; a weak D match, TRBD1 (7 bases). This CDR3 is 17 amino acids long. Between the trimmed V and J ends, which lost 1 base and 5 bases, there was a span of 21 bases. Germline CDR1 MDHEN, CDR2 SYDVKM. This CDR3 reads CASSLFGSVGGGDEQYF. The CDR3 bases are TGTGCCAGCAGTTTATTTGGGTCAGTAGGGGGCGGGGACGAGCAGTACTTC.

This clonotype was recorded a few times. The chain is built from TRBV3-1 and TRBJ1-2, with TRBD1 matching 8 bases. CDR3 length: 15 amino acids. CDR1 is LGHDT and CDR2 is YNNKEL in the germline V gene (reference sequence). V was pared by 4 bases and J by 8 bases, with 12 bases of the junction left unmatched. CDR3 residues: CASSRLGQGTFGYTF. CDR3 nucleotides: TGTGCCAGCAGCCGACTAGGACAGGGAACTTTCGGCTACACCTTC.

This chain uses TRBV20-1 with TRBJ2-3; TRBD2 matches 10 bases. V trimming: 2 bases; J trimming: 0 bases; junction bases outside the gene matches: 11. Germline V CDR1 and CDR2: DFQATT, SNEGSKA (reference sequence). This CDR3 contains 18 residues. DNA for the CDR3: TGCAGTGCTAGAAAGGGAGCGGGAGGGCCCCTAAGCACAGATACGCAGTATTTT. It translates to CSARKGAGGPLSTDTQYF.